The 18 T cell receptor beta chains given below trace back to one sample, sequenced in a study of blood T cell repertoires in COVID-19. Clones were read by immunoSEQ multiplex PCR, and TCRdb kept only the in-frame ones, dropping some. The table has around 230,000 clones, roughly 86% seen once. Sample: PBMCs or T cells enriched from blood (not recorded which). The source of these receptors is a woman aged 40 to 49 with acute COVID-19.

The CDR3 loop is CASSQERLMAKNIQYF. For the CDR3, the DNA is TGTGCCAGCAGCCAGGAGAGACTGATGGCCAAAAACATTCAGTACTTC. The genes are TRBV3-1 (or the pseudogene TRBV3-2) and TRBJ2-4; D not certain. The CDR3 loop spans 16 amino acids. CDR1 LGHDT and CDR2 YNNKEL come from the germline V gene (reference sequence). V shed 3 bases and J shed 1 base, with 13 bases lying between them.

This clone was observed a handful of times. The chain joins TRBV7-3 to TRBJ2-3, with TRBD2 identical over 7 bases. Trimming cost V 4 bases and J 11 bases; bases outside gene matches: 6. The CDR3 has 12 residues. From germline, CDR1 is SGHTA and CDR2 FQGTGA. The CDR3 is CASSYAGARQYF. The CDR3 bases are TGTGCCAGCAGCTACGCGGGAGCGAGGCAGTATTTT. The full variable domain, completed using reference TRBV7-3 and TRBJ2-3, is GAGVSQTPSNKVTEKGKYVELRCDPISGHTALYWYRQSLGQGPEFLIYFQGTGAADDSGLPNDRFFAVRPEGSVSTLKIQRTERGDSAVYLCASSYAGARQYFGPGTRLTVL.

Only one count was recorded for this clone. The CDR3 coding sequence is TGTGCCACCCGCGGGGCAAATCAGCCCCAGCATTTT. It yields the protein CATRGANQPQHF. This chain links TRBV28 with TRBJ1-5, with D possibly TRBD1 on 5 matching bases. The V gene's germline CDR1 is MDHEN and CDR2 SYDVKM. The V gene lost 10 bases and the J gene lost 4 bases, with 11 bases spanning the gap. CDR3 size: 12 residues.

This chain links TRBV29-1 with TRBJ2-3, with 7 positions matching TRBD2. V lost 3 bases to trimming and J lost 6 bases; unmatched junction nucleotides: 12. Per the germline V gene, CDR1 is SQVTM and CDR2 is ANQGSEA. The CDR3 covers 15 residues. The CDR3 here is CSVEYLAEPRDTQYF. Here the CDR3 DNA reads TGCAGCGTTGAGTACCTAGCGGAGCCGAGGGATACGCAGTATTTT.

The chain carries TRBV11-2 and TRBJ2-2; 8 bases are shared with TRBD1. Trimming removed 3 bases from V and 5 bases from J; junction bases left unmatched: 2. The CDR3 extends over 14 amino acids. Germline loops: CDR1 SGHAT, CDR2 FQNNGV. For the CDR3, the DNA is TGTGCCAGCAGCTTGGACAGGGCTACCGGGGAGCTGTTTTTT. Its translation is CASSLDRATGELFF.

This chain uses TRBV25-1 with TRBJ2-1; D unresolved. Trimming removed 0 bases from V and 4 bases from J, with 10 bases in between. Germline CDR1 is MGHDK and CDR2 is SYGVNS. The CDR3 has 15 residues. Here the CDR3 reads CASSEYIETYNEQFF. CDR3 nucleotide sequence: TGTGCCAGCAGTGAATATATAGAGACTTACAATGAGCAGTTCTTC.

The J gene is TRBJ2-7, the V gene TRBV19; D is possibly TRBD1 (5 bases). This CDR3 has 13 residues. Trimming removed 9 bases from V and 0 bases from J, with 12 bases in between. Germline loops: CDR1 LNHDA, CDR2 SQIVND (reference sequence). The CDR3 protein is CARRTLLSYEQYF. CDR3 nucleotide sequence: TGTGCCAGAAGGACACTTCTCTCCTACGAGCAGTACTTC. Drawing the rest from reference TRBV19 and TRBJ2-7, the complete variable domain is DGGITQSPKYLFRKEGQNVTLSCEQNLNHDAMYWYRQDPGQGLRLIYYSQIVNDFQKGDIAEGYSVSREKKESFPLTVTSAQKNPTAFYLCARRTLLSYEQYFGPGTRLTVT.

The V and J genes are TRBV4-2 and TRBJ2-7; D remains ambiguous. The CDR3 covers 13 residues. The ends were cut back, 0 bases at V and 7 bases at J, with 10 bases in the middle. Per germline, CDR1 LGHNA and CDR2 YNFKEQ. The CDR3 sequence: CASSQDLVREQYF. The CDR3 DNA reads TGTGCCAGCAGCCAAGATCTGGTGAGGGAGCAGTACTTC.

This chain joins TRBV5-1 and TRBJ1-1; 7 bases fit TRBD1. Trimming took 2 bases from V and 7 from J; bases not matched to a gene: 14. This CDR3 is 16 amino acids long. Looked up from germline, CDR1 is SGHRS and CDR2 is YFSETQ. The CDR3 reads CASSFSRLDRPYEAFF. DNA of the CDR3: TGCGCCAGCAGCTTTTCCCGCCTGGACAGGCCCTATGAAGCTTTCTTT.

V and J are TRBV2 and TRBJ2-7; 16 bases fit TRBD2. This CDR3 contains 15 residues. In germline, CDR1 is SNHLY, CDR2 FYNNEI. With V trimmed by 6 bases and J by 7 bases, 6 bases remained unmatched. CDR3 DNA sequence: TGTGCCAGCAGGACCGGGACTAGCGGGAGGGGGGAGCAGTACTTC. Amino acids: CASRTGTSGRGEQYF.

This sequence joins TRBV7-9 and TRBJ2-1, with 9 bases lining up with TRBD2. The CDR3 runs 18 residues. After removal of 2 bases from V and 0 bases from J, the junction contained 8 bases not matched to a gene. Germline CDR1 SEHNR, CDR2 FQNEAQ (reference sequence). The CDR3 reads CASSLSHISGSSYNEQFF. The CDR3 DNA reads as TGTGCCAGCAGCTTAAGCCACATTAGCGGGAGCTCCTACAATGAGCAGTTCTTC.

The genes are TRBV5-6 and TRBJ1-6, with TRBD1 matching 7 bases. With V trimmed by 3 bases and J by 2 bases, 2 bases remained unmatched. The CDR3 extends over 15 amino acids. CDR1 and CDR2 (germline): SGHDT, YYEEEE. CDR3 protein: CASSYQGAYNSPLHF. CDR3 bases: TGTGCCAGCAGCTATCAGGGGGCCTATAATTCACCCCTCCACTTT.

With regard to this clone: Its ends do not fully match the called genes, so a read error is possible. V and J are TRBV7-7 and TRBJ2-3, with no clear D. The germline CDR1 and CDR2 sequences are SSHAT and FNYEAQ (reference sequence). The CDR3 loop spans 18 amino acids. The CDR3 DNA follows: TGTGCTAGCAGCTTAGTCCTCTTTGCGGTCGGCCCATCAGATACGCAGTATTTT. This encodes CASSLVLFAVGPSDTQYF.

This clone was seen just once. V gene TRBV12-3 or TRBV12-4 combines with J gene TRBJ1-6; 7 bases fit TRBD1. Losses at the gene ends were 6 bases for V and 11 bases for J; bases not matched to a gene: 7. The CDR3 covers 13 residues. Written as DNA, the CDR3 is TGTGCCAGCAGGATAAAACAGGGGACACCCCTCCACTTT. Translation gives CASRIKQGTPLHF.

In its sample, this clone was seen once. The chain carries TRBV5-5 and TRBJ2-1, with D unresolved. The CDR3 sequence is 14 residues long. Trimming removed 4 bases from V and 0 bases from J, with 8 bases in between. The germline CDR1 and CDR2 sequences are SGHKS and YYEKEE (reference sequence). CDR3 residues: CASSPVSSYNEQFF. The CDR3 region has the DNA TGTGCCAGCAGCCCGGTAAGCTCCTACAATGAGCAGTTCTTC.

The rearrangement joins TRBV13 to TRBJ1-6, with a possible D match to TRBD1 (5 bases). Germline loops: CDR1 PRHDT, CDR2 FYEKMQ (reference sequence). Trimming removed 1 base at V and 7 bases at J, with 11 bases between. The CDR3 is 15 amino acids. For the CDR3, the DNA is TGTGCCAGCAGCTTAGTAGGGGTTGGCAATTCACCCCTCCACTTT. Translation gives CASSLVGVGNSPLHF.

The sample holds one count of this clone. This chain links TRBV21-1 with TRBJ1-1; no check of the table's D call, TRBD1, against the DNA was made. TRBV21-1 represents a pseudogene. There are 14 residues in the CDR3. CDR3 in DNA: TGTGCCAGCAGCAGCGGGACAGCCCACACTGAAGCTTTCTTT. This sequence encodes CASSSGTAHTEAFF.

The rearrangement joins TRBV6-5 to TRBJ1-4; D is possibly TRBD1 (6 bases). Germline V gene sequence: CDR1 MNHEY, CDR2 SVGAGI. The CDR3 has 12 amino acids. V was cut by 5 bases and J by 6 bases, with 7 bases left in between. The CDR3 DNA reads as TGTGCCAGCAGTAGACAGGATGAAAAACTGTTTTTT. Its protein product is CASSRQDEKLFF.